The 15 T cell receptor beta chains listed next were all sequenced from one sample in a study of blood T cell repertoires in COVID-19. This table comes from immunoSEQ multiplex PCR, and its TCRdb copy is limited to in-frame clones, with some not included. The data contain nearly 200,000 clones, about 80% of them singletons. Sequencing was carried out using PBMCs or T cells enriched from blood (not recorded which). These receptor sequences come from a man aged 35 to 55 who had recovered from COVID-19.

The rearrangement joins TRBV18 to TRBJ1-6; TRBD1 is a possible D gene (5 bases). Germline values: CDR1 KGHSH, CDR2 LQKENI. V lost 1 base to trimming and J lost 5 bases, with 12 bases between them. The CDR3 totals 16 residues. The CDR3 bases are TGTGCCAGCTCACCACGCGCGGGGGGTAATAATTCACCCCTCCACTTT. It encodes CASSPRAGGNNSPLHF. The full variable domain, rest sourced from reference TRBV18 and TRBJ1-6, is NAGVMQNPRHLVRRRGQEARLRCSPMKGHSHVYWYRQLPEEGLKFMVYLQKENIIDESGMPKERFSAEFPKEGPSILRIQQVVRGDSAAYFCASSPRAGGNNSPLHFGNGTRLTVT.

CDR3 sequence (DNA): TGTGCCAGCAGCCACCGGGACAGGGGGGTAACTGAAGCTTTCTTT. It specifies CASSHRDRGVTEAFF. This chain joins TRBV13 and TRBJ1-1; 11 positions match TRBD1. This CDR3 is 15 amino acids long. V shed 5 bases, J shed 5 bases, and the junction held 7 bases outside the gene matches. CDR1 PRHDT and CDR2 FYEKMQ come from the germline V gene (reference sequence).

CDR3 sequence reads: CASSHPAGSNSYNEQFF. Here the CDR3 DNA reads TGTGCCAGCAGTCATCCGGCGGGTTCGAACTCCTACAATGAGCAGTTCTTC. The V and J genes are TRBV7-9 and TRBJ2-1; TRBD2 might be the D (5 bases). CDR3 length: 17 amino acids. Trimming pared 6 bases from V and 0 bases from J, leaving 18 bases between. CDR1 is SEHNR, CDR2 FQNEAQ, per germline (reference sequence).

The rearrangement links TRBV19 to TRBJ2-4; weak D call: TRBD1 (6 bases). The germline V gene encodes CDR1 LNHDA and CDR2 SQIVND (reference sequence). This CDR3 has 15 amino acids. The V end lost 5 bases, the J end lost 7 bases, and 18 bases lay between the germline ends. The CDR3 is CASSPGHSAGNIQYF. CDR3 nucleotides: TGTGCCAGTAGTCCGGGACACTCCGCCGGGAACATTCAGTACTTC.

The rearrangement joins TRBV18 to TRBJ2-3; a weak D match, TRBD1 (6 bases). V was shortened by 1 base and J by 0 bases, with 8 bases between the two germline ends. CDR3 length equals 15 residues. Germline V gene lookup returns CDR1 KGHSH and CDR2 LQKENI. The CDR3: CASSPRQDSTDTQYF. The DNA of the CDR3 is TGTGCCAGCTCACCACGACAGGATAGCACAGATACGCAGTATTTT. The whole variable domain, filled in from reference TRBV18 and TRBJ2-3, reads NAGVMQNPRHLVRRRGQEARLRCSPMKGHSHVYWYRQLPEEGLKFMVYLQKENIIDESGMPKERFSAEFPKEGPSILRIQQVVRGDSAAYFCASSPRQDSTDTQYFGPGTRLTVL.

The V gene is TRBV2, the J gene TRBJ1-2; tentative D call: TRBD1 (5 bases). V was trimmed by 7 bases and J by 8 bases, leaving 20 bases between them. This CDR3 has 14 residues. Germline V gene sequence: CDR1 SNHLY, CDR2 FYNNEI. In DNA form, the CDR3 reads TGTGCCAGCAAGGCGGGAGGAGGGGTAGGGGGCTACACCTTC. This sequence encodes CASKAGGGVGGYTF.

J is TRBJ2-7 and V is TRBV4-2; 11 bases are shared with TRBD2. The J segment lost 2 bases and the V segment lost 0 bases, leaving 3 bases of the junction unmatched. The CDR3 spans 16 residues. CDR1 is LGHNA, CDR2 YNFKEQ, per germline. CDR3 region: CASSQEGTSGTYEQYF. The CDR3 DNA reads as TGTGCCAGCAGCCAAGAGGGGACTAGCGGCACCTACGAGCAGTACTTC.

The rearrangement joins TRBV5-1 to TRBJ1-2, with 8 positions matching TRBD1. Germline CDR1 SGHRS, CDR2 YFSETQ. This CDR3 spans 14 amino acids. V lost 4 bases, J lost 8 bases, and 10 bases stayed unmatched. DNA of the CDR3: TGCGCCAGCAGCCCTCGACAGGGGCCAGTCGGCTACACCTTC. Translated: CASSPRQGPVGYTF.

The V and J genes are TRBV19 and TRBJ2-6; D may be TRBD1 (5 bases). The germline CDR1 and CDR2 sequences are LNHDA and SQIVND (reference sequence). CDR3 size: 15 residues. Trimming stripped 5 bases from V and 6 bases from J, with 14 bases between. CDR3 coding DNA: TGTGCCAGTAGTCGTCGACAGATTGAGGCCAACGTCCTGACTTTC. It encodes CASSRRQIEANVLTF.

The V call is TRBV11-2, the J call TRBJ2-5; D not certain. The germline CDR1 and CDR2 sequences are SGHAT and FQNNGV. V lost 2 bases, J lost 6 bases, and 10 bases lay in between. The CDR3 length is 13 residues. In DNA form, the CDR3 reads TGTGCCAGCAGCTTATCTGCGCTGCAGACCCAGTACTTC. This codes for CASSLSALQTQYF. The full variable domain, rest sourced from reference TRBV11-2 and TRBJ2-5, is EAGVAQSPRYKIIEKRQSVAFWCNPISGHATLYWYQQILGQGPKLLIQFQNNGVVDDSQLPKDRFSAERLKGVDSTLKIQPAKLEDSAVYLCASSLSALQTQYFGPGTRLLVL.

The J gene is TRBJ2-7, the V gene TRBV18; possibly TRBD2 for D (6 bases). In germline, CDR1 is KGHSH, CDR2 LQKENI. V was pared by 6 bases and J by 5 bases, with 14 bases between. The CDR3 loop spans 13 amino acids. CDR3 residues: CASSRTGEDEQYF. CDR3 in DNA: TGTGCCAGCTCCCGCACGGGAGAAGACGAGCAGTACTTC.

This clone was detected once. The chain uses TRBV10-1 and TRBJ2-7, with D unresolved. V lost 10 bases to trimming and J lost 2 bases, with 12 bases between them. The CDR3 runs to 12 residues. In germline, CDR1 is WNHNN, CDR2 SYGVQD (reference sequence). CDR3 bases: TGCGCCAATGAGACTTTAGCCTACGAGCAGTACTTC. Translated, it gives CANETLAYEQYF.

This rearrangement joins TRBV4-1 to TRBJ2-5, with D possibly matching TRBD2 (5 bases). Trimming took 0 bases from V and 4 from J, leaving 9 bases between them. This CDR3 contains 14 residues. Germline V lookup: CDR1 MGHRA, CDR2 YSYEKL. CDR3 nucleotide sequence: TGCGCCAGCAGCCAAGAAGGGCTAGCAGAGACCCAGTACTTC. It is translated as CASSQEGLAETQYF.

This chain connects TRBV9 to TRBJ2-3; TRBD2 matches 10 bases. Germline CDR1 and CDR2: SGDLS and YYNGEE. The trim removed 1 base at V and 1 base at J, leaving 3 bases unmatched. This CDR3 spans 16 amino acids. The DNA for the CDR3 is TGTGCCAGCAGCGTACTAACTAGCGGGGGCACAGATACGCAGTATTTT. Amino acid sequence: CASSVLTSGGTDTQYF.

The V and J genes are TRBV7-9 and TRBJ1-1; no reliable D call. CDR1 and CDR2 (germline): SEHNR, FQNEAQ (reference sequence). CDR3 size: 14 residues. V lost 2 bases to trimming and J lost 6 bases, with 13 bases between them. Here the CDR3 reads CASSLLSVKPEAFF. The CDR3 DNA follows: TGTGCCAGCAGCTTACTATCCGTTAAACCTGAAGCTTTCTTT.